This TCR beta chain is from a study of Ad26.COV2.S vaccination and SARS-CoV-2 variants. A word on this clone: Its antigen is undetermined.

The treatment was: 15 to 20 received Ad26.COV2.S at low or high dose, single or two shots; about 5 received placebo; per-sample allocation not given. Collection of samples fell on day 63 after the first vaccine or placebo injection. General observations from the study: In TCR breadth and depth analyses, total T cell responses may have been underestimated.

Libraries were prepared by immunoSEQ multiplex PCR; TCRdb keeps only in-frame clonotypes and omits some of them. The repertoire consists of hundreds of thousands of clones, with more than 70% occurring once and the leading ten covering around 1.5%. The CDR3 extends over 15 amino acids. Germline V gene data show CDR1 as SGDLS and CDR2 as YYNGEE. V was trimmed by 1 base and J by 5 bases, leaving 15 bases between them. The sequence was obtained from a person between 18 and 60 years old who received the Ad26.COV2.S COVID-19 vaccine or a placebo. The starting material was peripheral blood, obtained in a trial of Ad26.COV2.S vaccine versus placebo. The rearrangement uses TRBV9 and TRBJ2-5; D might be TRBD2 (5 bases). The CDR3 nucleotides are TGTGCCAGCAGCGTACGAGGGTTGGTAGAGGAGACCCAGTACTTC. Its protein product is CASSVRGLVEETQYF.